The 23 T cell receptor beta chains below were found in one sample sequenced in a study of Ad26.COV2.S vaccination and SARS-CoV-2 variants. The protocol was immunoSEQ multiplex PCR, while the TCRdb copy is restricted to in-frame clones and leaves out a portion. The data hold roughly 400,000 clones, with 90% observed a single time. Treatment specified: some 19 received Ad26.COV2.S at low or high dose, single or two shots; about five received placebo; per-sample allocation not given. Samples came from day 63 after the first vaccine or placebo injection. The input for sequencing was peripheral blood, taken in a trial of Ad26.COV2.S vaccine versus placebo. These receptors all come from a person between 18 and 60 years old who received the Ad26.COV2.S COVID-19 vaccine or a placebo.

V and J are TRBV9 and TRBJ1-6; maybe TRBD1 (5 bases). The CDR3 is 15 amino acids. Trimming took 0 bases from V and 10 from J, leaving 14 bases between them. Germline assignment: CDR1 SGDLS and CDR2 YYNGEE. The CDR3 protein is CASSVVGQGNSPLHF. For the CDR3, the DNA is TGTGCCAGCAGCGTAGTGGGGCAGGGTAACTCACCCCTCCACTTT.

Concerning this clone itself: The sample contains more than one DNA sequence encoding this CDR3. The CDR3 spells CASSEGLAGADTQYF. The CDR3 DNA is TGTGCCAGCAGTGAAGGACTAGCGGGAGCAGATACGCAGTATTTT. The rearrangement joins TRBV6-1 to TRBJ2-3; 12 bases line up with TRBD2. The V and J ends lost 1 base and 4 bases, in that order; junction bases with no gene match: 0. The CDR3 has 15 amino acids. Germline loops: CDR1 MNHNS, CDR2 SASEGT.

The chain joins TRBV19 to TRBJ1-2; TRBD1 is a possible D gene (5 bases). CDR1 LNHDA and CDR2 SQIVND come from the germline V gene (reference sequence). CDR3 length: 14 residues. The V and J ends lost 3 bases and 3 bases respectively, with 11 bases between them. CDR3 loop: CASSIGLGDYGYTF. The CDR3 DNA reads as TGTGCCAGTAGTATCGGGTTAGGGGACTATGGCTACACCTTC. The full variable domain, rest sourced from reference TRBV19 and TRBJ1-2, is DGGITQSPKYLFRKEGQNVTLSCEQNLNHDAMYWYRQDPGQGLRLIYYSQIVNDFQKGDIAEGYSVSREKKESFPLTVTSAQKNPTAFYLCASSIGLGDYGYTFGSGTRLTVV.

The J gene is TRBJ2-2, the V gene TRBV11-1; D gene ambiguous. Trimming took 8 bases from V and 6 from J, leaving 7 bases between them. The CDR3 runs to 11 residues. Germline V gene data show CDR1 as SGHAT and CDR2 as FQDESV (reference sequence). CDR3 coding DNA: TGTGCCAGCCGGCTCTCCGGGGAGCTGTTTTTT. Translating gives CASRLSGELFF.

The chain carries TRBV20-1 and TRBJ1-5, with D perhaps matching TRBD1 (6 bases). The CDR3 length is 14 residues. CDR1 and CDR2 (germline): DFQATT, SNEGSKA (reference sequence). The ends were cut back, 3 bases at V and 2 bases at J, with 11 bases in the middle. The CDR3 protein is CSASWGHGNQPQHF. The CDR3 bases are TGCAGTGCTAGTTGGGGGCACGGCAATCAGCCCCAGCATTTT.

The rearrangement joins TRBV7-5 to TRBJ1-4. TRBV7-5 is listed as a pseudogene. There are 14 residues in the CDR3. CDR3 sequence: CARIRVRVFGKLFF. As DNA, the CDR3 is TGTGCCAGAATAAGGGTTAGGGTTTTTGGCAAACTGTTTTTT.

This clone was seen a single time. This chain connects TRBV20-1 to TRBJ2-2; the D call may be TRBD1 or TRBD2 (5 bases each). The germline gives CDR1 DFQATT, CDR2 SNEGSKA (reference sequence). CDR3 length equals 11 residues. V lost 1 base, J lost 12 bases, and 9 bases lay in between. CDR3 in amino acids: CSARAREKLFF. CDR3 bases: TGCAGTGCTAGAGCCAGGGAGAAGCTGTTTTTT.

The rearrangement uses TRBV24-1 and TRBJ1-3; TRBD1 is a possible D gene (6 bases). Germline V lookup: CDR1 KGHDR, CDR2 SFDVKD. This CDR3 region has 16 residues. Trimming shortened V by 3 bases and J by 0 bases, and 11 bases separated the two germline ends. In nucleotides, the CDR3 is TGTGCCACCAGTGATCCCCGGACAGACTCTGGAAACACCATATATTTT. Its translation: CATSDPRTDSGNTIYF.

CDR3 DNA: TGTGCCAGCAGCTTGCGGCGCGATACGCAGTATTTT. It is translated as CASSLRRDTQYF. This rearrangement joins TRBV5-4 to TRBJ2-3; D remains ambiguous. This CDR3 is 12 amino acids long. CDR1 and CDR2 (germline): SGHNT, YYREEE (reference sequence). The V and J ends lost 1 base and 6 bases respectively, with 6 bases between them.

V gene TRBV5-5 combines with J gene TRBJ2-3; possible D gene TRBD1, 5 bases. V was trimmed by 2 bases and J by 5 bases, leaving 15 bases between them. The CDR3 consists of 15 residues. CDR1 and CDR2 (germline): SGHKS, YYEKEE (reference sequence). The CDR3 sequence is CASSFGRVAIDTQYF. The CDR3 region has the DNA TGTGCCAGCAGCTTCGGCAGGGTTGCTATAGATACGCAGTATTTT.

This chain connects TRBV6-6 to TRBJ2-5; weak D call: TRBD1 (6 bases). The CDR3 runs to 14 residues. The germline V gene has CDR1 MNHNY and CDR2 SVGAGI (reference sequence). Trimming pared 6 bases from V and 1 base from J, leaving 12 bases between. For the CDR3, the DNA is TGTGCCAGCAGCGGACGAGGGGGCCAAGAGACCCAGTACTTC. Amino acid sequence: CASSGRGGQETQYF.

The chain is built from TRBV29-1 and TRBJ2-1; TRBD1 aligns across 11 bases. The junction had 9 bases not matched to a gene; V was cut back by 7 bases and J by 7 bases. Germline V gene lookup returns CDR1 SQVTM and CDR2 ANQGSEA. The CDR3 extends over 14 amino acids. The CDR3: CSGSGTGGENEQFF. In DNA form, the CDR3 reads TGCAGCGGTTCAGGGACAGGGGGAGAGAATGAGCAGTTCTTC.

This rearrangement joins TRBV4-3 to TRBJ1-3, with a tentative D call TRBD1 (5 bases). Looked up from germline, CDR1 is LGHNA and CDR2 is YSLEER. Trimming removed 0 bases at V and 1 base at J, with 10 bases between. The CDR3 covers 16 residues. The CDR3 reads CASSQDVAGSGNTIYF. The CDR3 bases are TGCGCCAGCAGCCAAGATGTCGCAGGGTCTGGAAACACCATATATTTT.

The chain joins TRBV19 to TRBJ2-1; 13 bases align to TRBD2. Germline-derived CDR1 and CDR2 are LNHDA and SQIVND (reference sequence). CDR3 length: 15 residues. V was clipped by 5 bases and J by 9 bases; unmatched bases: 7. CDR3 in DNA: TGTGCCAGTAGTTTGGGACTAGCGGGATGGGTTGAGCAGTTCTTC. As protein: CASSLGLAGWVEQFF.

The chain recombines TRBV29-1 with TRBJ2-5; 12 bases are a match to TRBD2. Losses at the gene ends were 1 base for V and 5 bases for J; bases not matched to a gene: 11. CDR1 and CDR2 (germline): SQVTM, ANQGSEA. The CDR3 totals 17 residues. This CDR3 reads CSVEAGLAGGPWETQYF. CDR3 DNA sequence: TGCAGCGTTGAAGCAGGTCTAGCGGGAGGGCCATGGGAGACCCAGTACTTC.

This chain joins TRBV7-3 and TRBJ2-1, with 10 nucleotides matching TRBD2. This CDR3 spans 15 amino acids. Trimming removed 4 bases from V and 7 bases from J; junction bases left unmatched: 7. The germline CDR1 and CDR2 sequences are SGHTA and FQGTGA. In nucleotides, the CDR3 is TGTGCCAGCAGCTACCTCCCGACTAGCGGGAATGAGCAGTTCTTC. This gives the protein CASSYLPTSGNEQFF.

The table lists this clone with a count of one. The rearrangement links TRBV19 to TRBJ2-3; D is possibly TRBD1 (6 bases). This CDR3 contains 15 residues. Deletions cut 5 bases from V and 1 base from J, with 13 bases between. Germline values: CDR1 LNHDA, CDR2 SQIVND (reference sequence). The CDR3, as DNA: TGTGCCAGTAGTGGGGGCAGGCGCGGCACAGATACGCAGTATTTT. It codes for CASSGGRRGTDTQYF.

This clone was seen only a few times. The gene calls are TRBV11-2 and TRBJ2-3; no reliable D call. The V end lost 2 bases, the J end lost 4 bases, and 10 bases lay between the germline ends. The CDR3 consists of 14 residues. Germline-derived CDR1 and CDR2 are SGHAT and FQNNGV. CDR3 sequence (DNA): TGTGCCAGCAGCTTACTAGGGTTCGCAGATACGCAGTATTTT. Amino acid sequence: CASSLLGFADTQYF.

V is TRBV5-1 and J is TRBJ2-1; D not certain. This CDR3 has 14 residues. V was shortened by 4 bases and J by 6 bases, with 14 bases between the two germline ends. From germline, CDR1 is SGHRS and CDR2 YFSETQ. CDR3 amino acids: CASSPDFVINEQFF. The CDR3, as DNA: TGCGCCAGCAGCCCCGATTTCGTGATCAATGAGCAGTTCTTC.

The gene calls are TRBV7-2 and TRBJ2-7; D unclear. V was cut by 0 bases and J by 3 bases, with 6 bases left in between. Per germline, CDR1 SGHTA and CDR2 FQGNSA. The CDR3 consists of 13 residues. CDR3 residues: CASSLASLYEQYF. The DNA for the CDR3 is TGTGCCAGCAGCTTAGCTAGCCTCTACGAGCAGTACTTC.

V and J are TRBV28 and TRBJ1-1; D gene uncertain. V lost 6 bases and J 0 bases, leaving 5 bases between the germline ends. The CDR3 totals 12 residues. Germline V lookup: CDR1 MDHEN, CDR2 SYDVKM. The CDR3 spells CASRQLNTEAFF. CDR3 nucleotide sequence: TGTGCCAGCAGGCAACTGAACACTGAAGCTTTCTTT.

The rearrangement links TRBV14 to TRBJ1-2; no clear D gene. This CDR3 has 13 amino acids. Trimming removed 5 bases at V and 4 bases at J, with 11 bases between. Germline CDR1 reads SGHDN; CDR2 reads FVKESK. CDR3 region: CASSLSRIYGYTF. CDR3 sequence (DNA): TGTGCCAGCAGCTTATCTCGGATCTATGGCTACACCTTC.

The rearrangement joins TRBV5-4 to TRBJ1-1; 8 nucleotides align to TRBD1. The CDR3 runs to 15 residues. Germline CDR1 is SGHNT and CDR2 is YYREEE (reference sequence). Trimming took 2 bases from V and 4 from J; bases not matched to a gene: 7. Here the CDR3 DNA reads TGTGCCAGCAGCTTTCCAGGGGGCGCAGGCACTGAAGCTTTCTTT. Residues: CASSFPGGAGTEAFF.